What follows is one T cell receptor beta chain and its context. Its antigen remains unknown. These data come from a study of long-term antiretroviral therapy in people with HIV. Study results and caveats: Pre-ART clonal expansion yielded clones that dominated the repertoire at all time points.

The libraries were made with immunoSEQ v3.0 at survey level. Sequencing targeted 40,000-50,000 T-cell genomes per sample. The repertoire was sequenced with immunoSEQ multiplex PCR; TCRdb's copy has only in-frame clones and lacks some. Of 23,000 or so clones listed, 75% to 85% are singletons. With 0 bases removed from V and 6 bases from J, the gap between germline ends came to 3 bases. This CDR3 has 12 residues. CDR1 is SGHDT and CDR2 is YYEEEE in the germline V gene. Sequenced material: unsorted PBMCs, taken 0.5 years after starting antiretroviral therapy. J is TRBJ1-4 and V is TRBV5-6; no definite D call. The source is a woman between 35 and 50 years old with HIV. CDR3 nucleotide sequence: TGTGCCAGCAGCTTGGAGGATGAAAAACTGTTTTTT. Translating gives CASSLEDEKLFF. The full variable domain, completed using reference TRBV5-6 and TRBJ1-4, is DAGVTQSPTHLIKTRGQQVTLRCSPKSGHDTVSWYQQALGQGPQFIFQYYEEEERQRGNFPDRFSGHQFPNYSSELNVNALLLGDSALYLCASSLEDEKLFFGSGTQLSVL.